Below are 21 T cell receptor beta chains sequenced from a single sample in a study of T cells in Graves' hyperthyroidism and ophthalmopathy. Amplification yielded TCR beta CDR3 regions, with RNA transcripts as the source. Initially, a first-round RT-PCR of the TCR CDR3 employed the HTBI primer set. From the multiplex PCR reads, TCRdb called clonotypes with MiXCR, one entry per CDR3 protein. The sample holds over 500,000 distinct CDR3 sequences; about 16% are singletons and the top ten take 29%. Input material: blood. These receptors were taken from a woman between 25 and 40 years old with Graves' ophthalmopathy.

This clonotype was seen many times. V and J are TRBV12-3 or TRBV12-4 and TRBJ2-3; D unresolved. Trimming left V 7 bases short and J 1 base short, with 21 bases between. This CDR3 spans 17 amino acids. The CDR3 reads CASTKDPLGYGTDTQYF. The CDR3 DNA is TGTGCCAGCACCAAAGACCCCCTAGGGTACGGCACAGATACGCAGTATTTT.

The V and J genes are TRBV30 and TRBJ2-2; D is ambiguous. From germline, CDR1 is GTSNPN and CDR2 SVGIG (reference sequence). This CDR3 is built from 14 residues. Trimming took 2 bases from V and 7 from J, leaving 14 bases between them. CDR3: CAWSTSFWGGELFF. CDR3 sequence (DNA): TGTGCCTGGAGTACGTCTTTCTGGGGCGGGGAGCTGTTTTTT.

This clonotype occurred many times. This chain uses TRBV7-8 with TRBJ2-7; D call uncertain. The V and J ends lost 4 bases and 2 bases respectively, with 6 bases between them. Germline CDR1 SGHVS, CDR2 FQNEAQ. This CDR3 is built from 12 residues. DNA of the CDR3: TGTGCCAGCAGCTCGATCACCTACGAGCAGTACTTC. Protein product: CASSSITYEQYF. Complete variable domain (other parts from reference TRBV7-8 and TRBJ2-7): GAGVSQSPRYKVAKRGQDVALRCDPISGHVSLFWYQQALGQGPEFLTYFQNEAQLDKSGLPSDRFFAERPEGSVSTLKIQRTQQEDSAVYLCASSSITYEQYFGPGTRLTVT.

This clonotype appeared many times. The CDR3: CSAGTKRVETQYF. CDR3 DNA sequence: TGCAGTGCCGGGACTAAACGTGTGGAGACCCAGTACTTC. This sequence joins TRBV20-1 and TRBJ2-5; the match to TRBD2 covers 7 bases. Looked up from germline, CDR1 is DFQATT and CDR2 is SNEGSKA (reference sequence). The CDR3 sequence is 13 residues long. Unmatched junction bases numbered 9, after V lost 6 bases and J lost 5 bases.

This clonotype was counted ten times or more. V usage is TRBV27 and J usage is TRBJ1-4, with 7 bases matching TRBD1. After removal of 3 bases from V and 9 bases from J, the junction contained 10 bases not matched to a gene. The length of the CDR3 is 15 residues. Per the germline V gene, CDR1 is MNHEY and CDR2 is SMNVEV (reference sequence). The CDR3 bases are TGTGCCAGCAGTTTGAGATTGGAGACAGGGAAAAAACTGTTTTTT. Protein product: CASSLRLETGKKLFF.

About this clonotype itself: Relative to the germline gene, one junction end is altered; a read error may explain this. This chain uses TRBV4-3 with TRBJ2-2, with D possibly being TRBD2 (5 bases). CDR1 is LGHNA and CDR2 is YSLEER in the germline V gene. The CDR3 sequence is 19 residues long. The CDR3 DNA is TGCGCCGGCAGCCAAGGGTGGAACGAGAGGGAGTGGGACACCGGGGAGCTGTTTTTT. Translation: CAGSQGWNEREWDTGELFF.

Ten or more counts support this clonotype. CDR3 coding DNA: TGTGCCAGCAGTTTACCGGGACAGAACACTGAAGCTTTCTTT. Its translation is CASSLPGQNTEAFF. The J gene is TRBJ1-1, the V gene TRBV12-3 or TRBV12-4; the D gene is possibly TRBD1 (6 bases). The ends were cut back, 2 bases at V and 1 base at J, with 8 bases in the middle. The CDR3 contains 14 residues.

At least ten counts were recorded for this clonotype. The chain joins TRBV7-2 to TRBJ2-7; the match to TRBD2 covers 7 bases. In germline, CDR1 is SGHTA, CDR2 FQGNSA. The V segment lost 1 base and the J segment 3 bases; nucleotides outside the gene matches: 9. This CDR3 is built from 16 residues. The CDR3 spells CASSLGAGDTHYEQYF. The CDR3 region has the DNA TGTGCCAGCAGCTTAGGGGCGGGAGATACCCACTACGAGCAGTACTTC.

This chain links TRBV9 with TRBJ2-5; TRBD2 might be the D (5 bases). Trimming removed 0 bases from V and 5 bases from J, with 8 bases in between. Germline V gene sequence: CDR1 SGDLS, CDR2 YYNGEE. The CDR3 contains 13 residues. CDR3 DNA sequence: TGTGCCAGCAGCGTAGTGGGAGCGGAGACCCAGTACTTC. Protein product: CASSVVGAETQYF. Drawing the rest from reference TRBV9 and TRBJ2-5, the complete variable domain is DSGVTQTPKHLITATGQRVTLRCSPRSGDLSVYWYQQSLDQGLQFLIQYYNGEERAKGNILERFSAQQFPDLHSELNLSSLELGDSALYFCASSVVGAETQYFGPGTRLLVL.

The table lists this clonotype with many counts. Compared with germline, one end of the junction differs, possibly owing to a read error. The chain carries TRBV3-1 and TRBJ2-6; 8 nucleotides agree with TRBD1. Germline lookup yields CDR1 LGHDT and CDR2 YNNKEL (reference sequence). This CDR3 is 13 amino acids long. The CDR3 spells CASSLGQAHVLTF. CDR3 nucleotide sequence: TGTGCCAGCAGCCTGGGACAGGCCCACGTCCTGACTTTC.

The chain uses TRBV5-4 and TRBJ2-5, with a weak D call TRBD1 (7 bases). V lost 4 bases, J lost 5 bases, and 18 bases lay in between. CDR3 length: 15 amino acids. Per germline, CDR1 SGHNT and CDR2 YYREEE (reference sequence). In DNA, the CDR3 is TGTGCCAGCAGCCCGACCGGACAGGAGGGGGAGACCCAGTACTTC. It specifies CASSPTGQEGETQYF.

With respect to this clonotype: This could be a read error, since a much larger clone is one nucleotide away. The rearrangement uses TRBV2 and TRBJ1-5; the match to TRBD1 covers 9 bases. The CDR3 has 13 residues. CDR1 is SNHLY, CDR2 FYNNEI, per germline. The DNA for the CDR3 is TGTGGCAGCACCGTGGACAGGGGACAGCCCCAGCATTTT. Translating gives CGSTVDRGQPQHF.

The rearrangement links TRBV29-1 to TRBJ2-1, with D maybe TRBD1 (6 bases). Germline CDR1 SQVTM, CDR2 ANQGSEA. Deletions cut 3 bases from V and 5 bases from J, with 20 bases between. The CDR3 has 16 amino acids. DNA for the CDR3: TGCAGCGTTGAGGAAACCGGGACAACCCAGAACAATGAGCAGTTCTTC. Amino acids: CSVEETGTTQNNEQFF.

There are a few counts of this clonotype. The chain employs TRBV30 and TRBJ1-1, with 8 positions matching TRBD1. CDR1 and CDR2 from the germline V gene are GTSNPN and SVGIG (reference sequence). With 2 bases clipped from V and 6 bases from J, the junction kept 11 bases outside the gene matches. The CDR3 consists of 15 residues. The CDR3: CAWSWAGGAGAEAFF. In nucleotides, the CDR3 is TGTGCCTGGAGTTGGGCAGGGGGCGCAGGCGCTGAAGCTTTCTTT.

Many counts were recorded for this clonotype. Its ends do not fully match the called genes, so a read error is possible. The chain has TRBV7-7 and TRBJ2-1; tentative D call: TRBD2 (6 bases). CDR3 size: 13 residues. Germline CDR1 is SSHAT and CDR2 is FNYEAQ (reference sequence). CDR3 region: CASSNLEEGEQFF. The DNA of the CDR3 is TGTGCTAGCAGCAACCTAGAGGAGGGTGAGCAGTTCTTC.

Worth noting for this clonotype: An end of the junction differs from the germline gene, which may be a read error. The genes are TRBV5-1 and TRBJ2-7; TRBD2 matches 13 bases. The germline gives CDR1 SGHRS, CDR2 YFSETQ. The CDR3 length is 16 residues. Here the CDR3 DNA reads TGTGCCAGCAGCTTTCTGGGACTAGCGGGGTCCTACGAGCAGTACTTC. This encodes CASSFLGLAGSYEQYF.

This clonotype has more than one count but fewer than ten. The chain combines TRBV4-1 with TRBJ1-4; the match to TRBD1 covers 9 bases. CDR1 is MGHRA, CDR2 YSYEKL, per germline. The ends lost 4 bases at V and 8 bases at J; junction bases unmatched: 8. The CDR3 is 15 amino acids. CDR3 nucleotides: TGCGCCAGCAGCCGTGATTCGACAGGGGGGGAAAAACTGTTTTTT. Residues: CASSRDSTGGEKLFF.

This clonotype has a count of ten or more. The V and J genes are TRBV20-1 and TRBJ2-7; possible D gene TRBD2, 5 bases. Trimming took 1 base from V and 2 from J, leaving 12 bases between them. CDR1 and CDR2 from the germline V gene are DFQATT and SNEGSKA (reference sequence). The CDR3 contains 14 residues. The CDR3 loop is CSARGAGTPYEQYF. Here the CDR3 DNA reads TGCAGTGCTAGAGGGGCGGGTACTCCCTACGAGCAGTACTTC.

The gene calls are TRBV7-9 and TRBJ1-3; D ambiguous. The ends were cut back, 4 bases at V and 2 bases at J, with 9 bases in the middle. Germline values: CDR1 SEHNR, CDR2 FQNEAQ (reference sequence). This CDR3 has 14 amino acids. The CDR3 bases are TGTGCCAGCAGCTCACCTGGGGCTGGAAACACCATATATTTT. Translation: CASSSPGAGNTIYF.

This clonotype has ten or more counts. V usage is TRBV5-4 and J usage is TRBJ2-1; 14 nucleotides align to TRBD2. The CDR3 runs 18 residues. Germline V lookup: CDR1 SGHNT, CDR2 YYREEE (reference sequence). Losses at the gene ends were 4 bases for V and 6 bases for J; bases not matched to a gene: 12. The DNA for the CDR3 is TGTGCCAGCAGCCCGTCGACTAGCGGGAGGGCCCGGAGCAATGAGCAGTTCTTC. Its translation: CASSPSTSGRARSNEQFF.

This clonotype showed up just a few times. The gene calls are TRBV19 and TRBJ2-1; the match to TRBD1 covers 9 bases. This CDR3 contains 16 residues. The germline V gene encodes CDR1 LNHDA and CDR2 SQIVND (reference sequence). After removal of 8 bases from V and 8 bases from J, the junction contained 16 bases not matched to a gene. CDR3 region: CASSYRGRLSQHEQFF. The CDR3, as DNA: TGTGCCAGTTCCTACAGGGGGCGCCTTTCACAACATGAGCAGTTCTTC. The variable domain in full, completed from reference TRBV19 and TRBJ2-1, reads DGGITQSPKYLFRKEGQNVTLSCEQNLNHDAMYWYRQDPGQGLRLIYYSQIVNDFQKGDIAEGYSVSREKKESFPLTVTSAQKNPTAFYLCASSYRGRLSQHEQFFGPGTRLTVL.